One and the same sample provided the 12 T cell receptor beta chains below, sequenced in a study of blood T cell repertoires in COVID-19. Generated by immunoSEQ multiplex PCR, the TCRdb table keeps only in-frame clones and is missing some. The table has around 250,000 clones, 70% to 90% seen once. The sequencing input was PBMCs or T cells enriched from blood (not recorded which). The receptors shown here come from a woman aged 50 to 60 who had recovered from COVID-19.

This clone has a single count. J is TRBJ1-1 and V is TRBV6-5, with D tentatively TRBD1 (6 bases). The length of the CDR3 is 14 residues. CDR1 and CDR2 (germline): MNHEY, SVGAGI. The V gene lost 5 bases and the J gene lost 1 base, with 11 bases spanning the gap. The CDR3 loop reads CASSTTGRNTEAFF. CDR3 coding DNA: TGTGCCAGCAGTACTACAGGGAGGAACACTGAAGCTTTCTTT.

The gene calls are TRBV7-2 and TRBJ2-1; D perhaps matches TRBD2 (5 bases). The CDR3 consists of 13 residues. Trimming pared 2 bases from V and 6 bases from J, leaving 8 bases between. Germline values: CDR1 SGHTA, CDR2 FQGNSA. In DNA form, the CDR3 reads TGTGCCAGCAGCTTAAGCGGTGGCAATGAGCAGTTCTTC. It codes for CASSLSGGNEQFF.

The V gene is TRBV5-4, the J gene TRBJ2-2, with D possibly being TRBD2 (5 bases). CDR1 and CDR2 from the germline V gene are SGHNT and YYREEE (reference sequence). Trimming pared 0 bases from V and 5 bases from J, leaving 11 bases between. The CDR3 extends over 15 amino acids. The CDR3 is CASSLGGKGTGELFF. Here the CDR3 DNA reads TGTGCCAGCAGCTTGGGAGGGAAAGGAACCGGGGAGCTGTTTTTT.

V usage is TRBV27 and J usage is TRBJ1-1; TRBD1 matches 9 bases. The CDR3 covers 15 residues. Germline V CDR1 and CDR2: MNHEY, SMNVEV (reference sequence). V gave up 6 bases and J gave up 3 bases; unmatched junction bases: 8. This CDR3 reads CASRPWTGADTEAFF. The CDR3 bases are TGTGCCAGCAGACCTTGGACAGGGGCAGACACTGAAGCTTTCTTT.

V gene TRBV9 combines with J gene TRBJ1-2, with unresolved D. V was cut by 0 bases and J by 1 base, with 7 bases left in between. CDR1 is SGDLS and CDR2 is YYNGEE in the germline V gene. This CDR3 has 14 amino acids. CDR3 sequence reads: CASSVGGINYGYTF. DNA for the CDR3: TGTGCCAGCAGCGTAGGAGGCATTAACTATGGCTACACCTTC. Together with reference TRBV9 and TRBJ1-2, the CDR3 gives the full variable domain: DSGVTQTPKHLITATGQRVTLRCSPRSGDLSVYWYQQSLDQGLQFLIQYYNGEERAKGNILERFSAQQFPDLHSELNLSSLELGDSALYFCASSVGGINYGYTFGSGTRLTVV.

The CDR3 is CASSVQGVFDTEAFF. The CDR3, as DNA: TGTGCCAGCAGCGTACAGGGGGTCTTCGACACTGAAGCTTTCTTT. The V and J genes are TRBV9 and TRBJ1-1; 7 bases align to TRBD1. The CDR3 is 15 residues long. Trimming cost V 1 base and J 3 bases; bases outside gene matches: 6. The V gene's germline CDR1 is SGDLS and CDR2 YYNGEE.

For the CDR3, the DNA is TGTGCCATCAGTGAAGGGGTGGGGACTCACTCGCCCCAGCATTTT. Amino acids: CAISEGVGTHSPQHF. This chain joins TRBV10-3 and TRBJ1-5; weak D call: TRBD1 (5 bases). The germline V and J ends were trimmed by 3 bases and 9 bases, with 18 bases remaining between them. This CDR3 is 15 amino acids long. The germline V gene has CDR1 ENHRY and CDR2 SYGVKD.

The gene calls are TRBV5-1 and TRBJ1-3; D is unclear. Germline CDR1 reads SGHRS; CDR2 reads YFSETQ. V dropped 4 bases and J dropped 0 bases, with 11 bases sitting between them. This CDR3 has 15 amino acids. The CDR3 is CASSPLPGSGNTIYF. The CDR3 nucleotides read TGCGCCAGCAGCCCCCTTCCGGGCTCTGGAAACACCATATATTTT.

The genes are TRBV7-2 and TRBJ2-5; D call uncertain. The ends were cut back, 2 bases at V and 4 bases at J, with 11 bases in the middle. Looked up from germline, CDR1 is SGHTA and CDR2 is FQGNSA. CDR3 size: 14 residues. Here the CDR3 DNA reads TGTGCCAGCAGCTTAAATATAGATGGAGAGACCCAGTACTTC. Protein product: CASSLNIDGETQYF.

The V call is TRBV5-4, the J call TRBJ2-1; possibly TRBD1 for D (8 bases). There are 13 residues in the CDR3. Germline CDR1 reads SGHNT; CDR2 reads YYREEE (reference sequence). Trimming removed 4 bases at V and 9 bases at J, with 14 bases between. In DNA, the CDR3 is TGTGCCAGCAGCCAACAGGGGGGGCTTGAGCAGTTCTTC. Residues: CASSQQGGLEQFF.

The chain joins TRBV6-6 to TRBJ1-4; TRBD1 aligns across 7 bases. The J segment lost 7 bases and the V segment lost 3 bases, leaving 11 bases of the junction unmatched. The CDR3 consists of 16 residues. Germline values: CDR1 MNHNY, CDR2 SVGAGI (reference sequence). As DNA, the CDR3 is TGTGCCAGCAGTTATATTGAGGTTCGGGACAGTGAAAAACTGTTTTTT. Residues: CASSYIEVRDSEKLFF.

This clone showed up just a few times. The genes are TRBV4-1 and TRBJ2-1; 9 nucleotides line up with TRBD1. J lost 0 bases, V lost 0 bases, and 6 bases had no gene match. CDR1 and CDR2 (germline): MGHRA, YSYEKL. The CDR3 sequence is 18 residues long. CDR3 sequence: CASSQDGTGYASYNEQFF. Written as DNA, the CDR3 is TGCGCCAGCAGCCAAGATGGGACAGGGTATGCCTCCTACAATGAGCAGTTCTTC.